This T cell receptor (beta chain) comes out of a study of blood T cell repertoires in COVID-19. Original analysis: Reference gene primer amplification gave estimated nucleated cell counts. Produced via immunoSEQ multiplex PCR; TCRdb's table is partial and in-frame only. V and J calls and clone size are those listed in that table; D and trimming were worked out from the DNA. The repertoire consists of over 120,000 clones, with roughly 80% occurring once and the leading ten covering 5% to 6.5%. Germline CDR1 reads LNHDA; CDR2 reads SQIVND (reference sequence). This CDR3 spans 15 amino acids. Trimming took 3 bases from V and 9 from J, leaving 18 bases between them.

Material for sequencing was PBMCs or T cells enriched from blood (not recorded which). The TCR comes from a woman aged 50 to 65 who had recovered from COVID-19. V and J are TRBV19 and TRBJ2-1, with D perhaps TRBD1 (6 bases). This chain's CDR3 is CASSISTQGFGEQFF. CDR3 coding DNA: TGTGCCAGTAGTATTTCCACACAGGGATTCGGTGAGCAGTTCTTC.